This TCR beta chain appears in the sequencing data of a study of CD8 T cells in Susac syndrome. Sequencing of TCR beta was undertaken in CD8+ and CD4+ T cells derived from blood. The multiple sclerosis controls consisted of treatment-naive patients with relapsing-remitting disease, either stable or active. When the RNA was reverse transcribed, random hexamers were used with an input of about 0.45 to 1 ug. An immunoSEQ multiplex PCR amplified TCR beta CDR3 over 54 Vbeta and 13 Jbeta. TCRdb processed the immunoSEQ multiplex PCR reads anew with MiXCR; each CDR3 protein has one entry. The sample has a few hundred thousand distinct CDR3 sequences; more than 85% are singletons. Study results and limitations: The study's TCR sequencing and HLA analysis drew on a certain number of individuals. That number was acknowledged as relatively small.

Comment on this clonotype: Its antigen is unknown.

This clonotype originated in a human donor with multiple sclerosis. The sequenced sample was CD8+ T cells from PBMCs.

The CDR3 DNA follows: TGTGCCAGCAGCTTGGCCTGGGGTGAGCAGTTCTTC. It is translated as CASSLAWGEQFF. This rearrangement joins TRBV5-4 to TRBJ2-1; D remains unclear. Trimming stripped 0 bases from V and 9 bases from J, with 7 bases between. The V gene's germline CDR1 is SGHNT and CDR2 YYREEE (reference sequence). This CDR3 region has 12 residues.